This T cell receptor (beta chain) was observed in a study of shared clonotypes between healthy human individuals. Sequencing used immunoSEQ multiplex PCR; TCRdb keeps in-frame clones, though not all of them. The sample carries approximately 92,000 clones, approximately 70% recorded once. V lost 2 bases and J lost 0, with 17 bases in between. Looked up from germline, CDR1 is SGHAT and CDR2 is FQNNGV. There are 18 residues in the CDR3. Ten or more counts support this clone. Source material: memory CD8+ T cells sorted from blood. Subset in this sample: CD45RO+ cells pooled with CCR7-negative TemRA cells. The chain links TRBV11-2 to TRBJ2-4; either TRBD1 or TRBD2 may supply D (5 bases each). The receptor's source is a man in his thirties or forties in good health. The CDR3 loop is CASSLPTVARGAKNIQYF. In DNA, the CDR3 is TGTGCCAGCAGCTTACCTACGGTAGCGAGGGGAGCCAAAAACATTCAGTACTTC.